This TCR beta chain was sequenced for a study of OX40 agonist ivuxolimab in advanced cancers. About the research overall: All patients had ivuxolimab intravenously every 2 weeks at 0.01 to 10 mg/kg.

The data were produced by immunoSEQ multiplex PCR, yet TCRdb's version contains in-frame clones alone and is incomplete. The sample lists tens of thousands of clones, around 90% seen once, with roughly 4.9% in the top ten. The material was CD4+ or CD8+ T cells sorted from blood, obtained in a trial of the OX40 agonist ivuxolimab. This TCR came from an adult with an advanced solid tumor such as melanoma, head and neck, liver or kidney cancer.

The CDR3 spells CASSQALSGNTGELFF. The CDR3 bases are TGTGCCAGCTCGCAGGCCCTGTCTGGGAACACCGGGGAGCTGTTTTTT. The chain links TRBV18 to TRBJ2-2; no reliable D call. Trimming removed 6 bases from V and 1 base from J, with 15 bases in between. The CDR3 loop spans 16 amino acids. The germline CDR1 and CDR2 sequences are KGHSH and LQKENI.